This is a list of T cell receptor beta chains from one sample in a study of blood T cell repertoires in COVID-19. The method was immunoSEQ multiplex PCR; TCRdb's version includes in-frame clones alone and lacks a portion of them. Here the sample spans some 140,000 clones, about 86% being singletons. The sample consisted of PBMCs or T cells enriched from blood (not recorded which). The receptors were sampled from a man between 50 and 59 years old who had recovered from COVID-19. Each CDR3 is given with its conserved first and last residue. The D gene is left open where the match is weak. Clone size appears in some rows only: once, few, many, or a class for an expanded clone.

V gene	J gene	clone size	D gene	CDR3 DNA	CDR3 protein
TRBV20-1	TRBJ1-6	-	-	TGCAGTGCTAGTCCTTCCGCAGGGTCCATCTTCGGGAATTCACCCCTCCACTTT	CSASPSAGSIFGNSPLHF
TRBV24-1	TRBJ1-6	few	TRBD1	TGTGCCACCAGTGATTTCCCCAGGGGGGTGTATAATTCACCCCTCCACTTT	CATSDFPRGVYNSPLHF
TRBV13	TRBJ2-7	-	TRBD1	TGTGCCAGCAGCTTAGGGACAGGGGATTTGTACGAGCAGTACTTC	CASSLGTGDLYEQYF
TRBV6-1	TRBJ1-5	-	-	TGTGCCAGCAGTGAACGGGGACACCATGCTCTTAATCAGCCCCAGCATTTT	CASSERGHHALNQPQHF
TRBV28	TRBJ2-4	-	-	TGTGCCAGCAGTTTATTCGCAGGGGGGGCCAAAAACATTCAGTACTTC	CASSLFAGGAKNIQYF
TRBV29-1	TRBJ2-7	few	TRBD1	TGCAGCGTTGATGTGGGACAGGGAGTCAACGAGCAGTACTTC	CSVDVGQGVNEQYF
TRBV18	TRBJ1-5	-	TRBD1	TGTGCCAGCTCACCCGGGACAGGTAATCAGCCCCAGCATTTT	CASSPGTGNQPQHF
TRBV3-1/TRBV3-2	TRBJ2-1	-	TRBD2	TGTGCCAGCAGCCAAGACGGGACTAGCGGGGTTCCGGTCTTC	CASSQDGTSGVPVF
TRBV6-1	TRBJ2-7	-	-	TGTGCCAGCAGTCAAGCCCCGGGACATACCTACGAGCAGTACTTC	CASSQAPGHTYEQYF
TRBV19	TRBJ1-1	-	TRBD1	TGTGCCAGTATCGGGACAGGCCAAGGGGGGGCTTTCTTT	CASIGTGQGGAFF
TRBV14	TRBJ2-2	-	-	TGTGCCAGCAGCCAAGACGGGCGGGGGCACACCGGGGAGCTGTTTTTT	CASSQDGRGHTGELFF
TRBV28	TRBJ1-2	-	TRBD1	TGTGCCAGCAGCGCACCGGGACAGGGATCAGGCTATGGCTACACCTTC	CASSAPGQGSGYGYTF
TRBV18	TRBJ1-4	-	-	TGTGCCAGCTCACCCAACAGGATGGGCGGAACAACTAATGAAAAACTGTTTTTT	CASSPNRMGGTTNEKLFF
TRBV5-4	TRBJ1-1	few	-	TGTGCCAGCAGCCGAGAACAGGGTTCCACTGAAGCTTTCTTT	CASSREQGSTEAFF
TRBV11-2	TRBJ1-3	-	TRBD1	TGTGCCAGCACCCGGGACAGAAGCTCTGGAAACACCATATATTTT	CASTRDRSSGNTIYF
TRBV18	TRBJ2-7	-	TRBD2	TGTGCCAGCTCACCACCTCTTAATAGCGGGGGCCACGAGCAGTACTTC	CASSPPLNSGGHEQYF
TRBV12-3/TRBV12-4	TRBJ2-3	-	-	TGTGCCAGCACCCAACGGGGCACAGATACGCAGTATTTT	CASTQRGTDTQYF
TRBV28	TRBJ1-5	-	-	TGTGCCAGCAGGAGGGGGGGGCAGGGACAGCCCCAGCATTTT	CASRRGGQGQPQHF
TRBV19	TRBJ1-6	-	TRBD1	TGTGCCAGTAGCAGACTTACAGGGGGAAATTCACCCCTCCACTTT	CASSRLTGGNSPLHF
TRBV7-2	TRBJ2-1	-	TRBD2	TGTGCCAGCAGCTTAGCAAGCGGGACCAATGAGCAGTTCTTC	CASSLASGTNEQFF
TRBV6-5	TRBJ1-2	-	-	TGTGCCAGCAGTTATTCCCAGGGAAGGGGGAACTATGGCTACACCTTC	CASSYSQGRGNYGYTF
TRBV7-2	TRBJ2-1	-	TRBD2	TGTGCCAGCAGCTTAGCCGTGGGGCTAGCGGGGGACTACAATGAGCAGTTCTTC	CASSLAVGLAGDYNEQFF
TRBV6-5	TRBJ2-2	-	-	TGTGCCAGCAGTCATACAGGGATTTCCGGGGAGCTGTTTTTT	CASSHTGISGELFF
TRBV27	TRBJ1-2	-	-	TGTGCCAGCAGCCCCAATCTCTCCGGGAGACCCTATGGCTACACCTTC	CASSPNLSGRPYGYTF
TRBV7-2	TRBJ1-3	-	-	TGTGCCAGCAGCCCACTCTTAAACACCATATATTTT	CASSPLLNTIYF
TRBV7-9	TRBJ2-7	-	-	TGTGCCAGCGGGGGGACAGCTGCACCCTCCTACGAGCAGTACTTC	CASGGTAAPSYEQYF
TRBV10-3	TRBJ1-2	-	-	TGTGCCATAACAGGGAACTATGGCTACACCTTC	CAITGNYGYTF
TRBV6-6	TRBJ2-3	-	TRBD1	TGTGCCAGCATTAGAAACAGGGGGCTTATCACAGATACGCAGTATTTT	CASIRNRGLITDTQYF
TRBV6-2/TRBV6-3	TRBJ2-1	-	-	TGTGCCAGCAGTTACTCGAATGTTTTGACAGAGCAGTTCTTC	CASSYSNVLTEQFF
TRBV6-5	TRBJ2-6	few	-	TGTGCCAGCAGTTCTACAGGTGACTCTGGGGCCAACGTCCTGACTTTC	CASSSTGDSGANVLTF
TRBV27	TRBJ1-2	few	-	TGTGCCAGCAGTCCCCAGGGGATTGGTGGCTACACCTTC	CASSPQGIGGYTF
TRBV27	TRBJ2-3	-	-	TGTGCCAGCAGTTTATCGATCGGGGGGCAAGGAGATACGCAGTATTTT	CASSLSIGGQGDTQYF
TRBV15	TRBJ2-3	-	TRBD2	TGTGCCACCAGCCCTAGCGGGGGGGCGACAGATACGCAGTATTTT	CATSPSGGATDTQYF
TRBV29-1	TRBJ1-1	-	-	TGCAGCGTTGACAGGGGGAACACTGAAGCTTTCTTT	CSVDRGNTEAFF
TRBV2	TRBJ2-5	-	-	TGTGCCAGCAGTTCCGACAGGTCACAAGAGACCCAGTACTTC	CASSSDRSQETQYF
TRBV7-9	TRBJ1-4	-	TRBD1	TGTGCCAGCAGCTTACGTGGGACAGGGGAGGGAGCGGATGAAAAACTGTTTTTT	CASSLRGTGEGADEKLFF
TRBV10-3	TRBJ1-5	-	-	TGTGCCATCAGTGAGACCGGTGAGTATCAGCCCCAGCATTTT	CAISETGEYQPQHF
TRBV5-8	TRBJ1-1	-	-	TGTGCCAGCAGCTCCATCCAGAAGGCTTTCTTT	CASSSIQKAFF
TRBV12-3/TRBV12-4	TRBJ1-2	-	-	TGTGCCAGCAGTCTAGAAGCCTCCTACACCTTC	CASSLEASYTF
TRBV4-2	TRBJ1-6	once	TRBD1	TGTGCCAGCAACAGGGGGGGTTCCTATAATTCACCCCTCCACTTT	CASNRGGSYNSPLHF
TRBV6-2/TRBV6-3	TRBJ1-1	-	-	TGTGCCAGCAGTTACCTTACAGGGCCGAACACTGAAGCTTTCTTT	CASSYLTGPNTEAFF
TRBV5-1	TRBJ2-1	-	TRBD1	TGCGCCAGCAGCTTACCGGGACAGGGGTCTTATGAGCAGTTCTTC	CASSLPGQGSYEQFF
TRBV7-2	TRBJ1-1	few	TRBD1	TGTGCCAGCAGCTTCCGGACAGGGGAAAGAACTGAAGCTTTCTTT	CASSFRTGERTEAFF
TRBV7-9	TRBJ1-2	once	TRBD1	TGTGCCAGCAGCCAGACAGGGGTCTATGGCTACACCTTC	CASSQTGVYGYTF
TRBV13	TRBJ1-4	-	TRBD1	TGTGCCAGCAGCTCCCCGGGACAGGGAGGTGAAAAACTGTTTTTT	CASSSPGQGGEKLFF
TRBV6-5	TRBJ1-1	-	-	TGTGCCAGCAGTTACTCTTCTTCGGGGGGGGGCACTGAAGCTTTCTTT	CASSYSSSGGGTEAFF
TRBV9	TRBJ2-3	-	TRBD2	TGTGCCAGCAGCCCTCGGACTAGAGGTATCACAGATACGCAGTATTTT	CASSPRTRGITDTQYF
TRBV11-3	TRBJ1-1	-	-	TGTGCCAGCAGCCGGGGTTCGAACACTGAAGCTTTCTTT	CASSRGSNTEAFF
TRBV28	TRBJ1-2	few	TRBD1	TGTGCCAGCAGTGACAGGGCCCAATTCTATGGCTACACCTTC	CASSDRAQFYGYTF
TRBV2	TRBJ1-1	-	TRBD1	TGTGCCAGCGGACCCCGGACAGGGATGAACACTGAAGCTTTCTTT	CASGPRTGMNTEAFF
TRBV7-2	TRBJ2-7	-	-	TGTGCCAGCAGCTTAGCTCGGGAGATCTACGAGCAGTACTTC	CASSLAREIYEQYF
TRBV7-2	TRBJ1-6	-	-	TGTGCCAGCAGTGCGGGACTTGGTAATTCACCCCTCCACTTT	CASSAGLGNSPLHF
TRBV25-1	TRBJ2-1	few	-	TGTGCCAGCAGTGAATGGGTTACGGGGGATGAGCAGTTCTTC	CASSEWVTGDEQFF
TRBV7-9	TRBJ2-7	-	TRBD2	TGTGCCAGCAGCCACAGCGGCGGGCTAGCGGGGGAGTACGAGCAGTACTTC	CASSHSGGLAGEYEQYF